This is a list of T cell receptor beta chains from one sample in a study of CD8 T cells in Susac syndrome. TCRdb reanalysed the immunoSEQ multiplex PCR reads using MiXCR and keeps one entry per CDR3 protein. The sample records under 250,000 distinct CDR3 sequences, about 94% being singletons. The sample comprised CD4+ T cells from PBMCs. These receptors all stem from a human donor with Susac syndrome. CDR3s include the opening cysteine and the closing phenylalanine or tryptophan. The order of the fields is V gene, clone size, J gene, D gene, CDR3 DNA, CDR3 protein. The D gene is left open where the match is weak. Clone size, where shown, is once, few, many, or a class for clones that have expanded.

TRBV6-2/TRBV6-3	.	TRBJ2-5	TRBD1	TGTGCCAGCAATCCGGGACAGGGGTCGGAGACCCAGTACTTC	CASNPGQGSETQYF
TRBV5-1	.	TRBJ1-2	.	TGCGCCAGCAGCCCATCGACAGTTAACTATGGCTACACCTTC	CASSPSTVNYGYTF
TRBV4-1	once	TRBJ1-5	.	TGCGCCAGCAGCCAAGAGGGTTGGCAGCCCCAGCATTTT	CASSQEGWQPQHF
TRBV7-3	.	TRBJ2-3	.	TGTGCCAGCAGCTTAAATTCAGCTAGCTCGGATACGCAGTATTTT	CASSLNSASSDTQYF
TRBV28	.	TRBJ2-5	.	TGTGCCAGCAGTCATAATGACAGGCAAGAGACCCAGTACTTC	CASSHNDRQETQYF
TRBV5-1	.	TRBJ1-6	.	TGCGCCAGCAGCTTGGCGAAGGATACCCCCCTCCACTTT	CASSLAKDTPLHF
TRBV5-1	.	TRBJ2-3	.	TGCGCCAGCAGCACCTCTAGATCTGGCACAGATACGCAGTATTTT	CASSTSRSGTDTQYF
TRBV3-1	.	TRBJ1-2	.	TGTGCCAGCAGCCAGGGGTTGGACTATGGCTACACCTTC	CASSQGLDYGYTF
TRBV28	.	TRBJ2-2	.	TGTGCCAGCAGTTTACCCAAAGGAGGGCTTCTGTCCACCGGGGAGCTGTTTTTT	CASSLPKGGLLSTGELFF
TRBV5-1	.	TRBJ1-2	.	TGCGCCAGCAGCCCCGTTTCGGATAACTATGGCTACACCTTC	CASSPVSDNYGYTF
TRBV20-1	.	TRBJ2-7	.	TGCAGTGCAAACAGTGAATCCTCCTACGAGCAGTACTTC	CSANSESSYEQYF
TRBV19	once	TRBJ2-5	.	TGTGCCAGTAGTCCATGGACATTCCAAGAGACCCAGTACTTC	CASSPWTFQETQYF
TRBV5-6	.	TRBJ2-5	.	TGTGCCAGCAGCTTCTCCAGGGGGGTCTCAGAGACCCAGTACTTC	CASSFSRGVSETQYF
TRBV10-3	.	TRBJ1-1	.	TGTGCCATCAGTGAACAGGGAAGCACTGAAGCTTTCTTT	CAISEQGSTEAFF
TRBV6-2/TRBV6-3	.	TRBJ2-6	.	TGTGCCAGCAGCATAGCCGGGTCCCCTAGCTCTGGGGCCAACGTCCTGACTTTC	CASSIAGSPSSGANVLTF
TRBV6-2/TRBV6-3	.	TRBJ1-5	.	TGTGCCAGCAGTTACGCGCACAGGGCGGGCCAGCCCCAGCATTTT	CASSYAHRAGQPQHF
TRBV12-3/TRBV12-4	.	TRBJ1-2	.	TGTGCCAGCAGGTCCACGGGGGCGCTCGGATATGGCTACACCTTC	CASRSTGALGYGYTF
TRBV5-5	.	TRBJ2-4	.	TGTGCCAGCAGCTTGGTAGCCCAGAAAAACATTCAGTACTTC	CASSLVAQKNIQYF
TRBV18	.	TRBJ1-5	TRBD1	TGTGCCAGCTCACCTGTGGGACAGGGCAATCAGCCCCAGCATTTT	CASSPVGQGNQPQHF
TRBV7-9	.	TRBJ2-5	TRBD2	TGTGCCAGCAGCTTAGGAATCGGGGGGGCCAGCCAAGAGACCCAGTACTTC	CASSLGIGGASQETQYF
TRBV27	.	TRBJ1-2	.	TGTGCCAGCAGTTTAGTGGGCAGGGTGGGCTTTAACTATGGCTACACCTTC	CASSLVGRVGFNYGYTF
TRBV6-2/TRBV6-3	.	TRBJ2-5	TRBD1	TGTGCCAGCAGTACGGGACAGCCTGCCACGGAGACCCAGTACTTC	CASSTGQPATETQYF
TRBV5-4	.	TRBJ1-6	TRBD1	TGTGCCAGCAGCTCCGGGACAGGGGGAACGAGCTCCTATAATTCACCCCTCCACTTT	CASSSGTGGTSSYNSPLHF
TRBV19	once	TRBJ1-1	TRBD1	TGTGCCAGTAGTGACGTACAGGGGGACACTGAAGCTTTCTTT	CASSDVQGDTEAFF
TRBV4-3	.	TRBJ2-1	TRBD1	TGCGCCAGCAGCCCGTGGGGGGGACAGGGGGTACGGGAGCAGTTCTTC	CASSPWGGQGVREQFF
TRBV5-1	.	TRBJ2-1	.	TGCGCCAGCAGCTTCCTGGACTTATACAATGAGCAGTTCTTC	CASSFLDLYNEQFF
TRBV28	.	TRBJ2-2	TRBD1	TGTGCCAGCAGTGCCCGGGACAGGGGCGTCAGCACCGGGGAGCTGTTTTTT	CASSARDRGVSTGELFF
TRBV7-2	few	TRBJ2-3	.	TGTGCCAGCAGCTTAGCGGGGGGTAGGACAGATACGCAGTATTTT	CASSLAGGRTDTQYF
TRBV5-4	.	TRBJ1-6	.	TGTGCCAGCAGTTATCAGGGGAGTAGTTCACCCCTCCACTTT	CASSYQGSSSPLHF
TRBV29-1	.	TRBJ1-5	.	TGCAGCGTTGGGGGGGTGAATCAGCCCCAGCATTTT	CSVGGVNQPQHF
TRBV12-3/TRBV12-4	.	TRBJ2-7	.	TGTGCCAGCAGTTCGGACGGACCCTACGAGCAGTACTTC	CASSSDGPYEQYF
TRBV5-4	.	TRBJ1-1	.	TGTGCCAGCAGCTTGGACAGGCCCCCAGGGGAAGCTTTCTTT	CASSLDRPPGEAFF
TRBV11-3	.	TRBJ2-7	TRBD1	TGTGCCAGCAGCCGGCGGACAGGGGTGAGCTCCTACGAGCAGTACTTC	CASSRRTGVSSYEQYF
TRBV20-1	.	TRBJ1-5	.	TGCAGTGCTAGAGATTGGAAAGTTAATAGCAATCAGCCCCAGCATTTT	CSARDWKVNSNQPQHF
TRBV30	.	TRBJ2-2	.	TGTGCCTGGATCACAGGAGCCGGGGAGCTGTTTTTT	CAWITGAGELFF
TRBV18	.	TRBJ1-4	.	TGTGCCAGCTCCGTTAAAAAAAACGAAAAACTGTTTTTT	CASSVKKNEKLFF
TRBV30	.	TRBJ2-1	.	TGTGCCTGGAGTAATAGCGGCCCCAATGAGCAGTTCTTC	CAWSNSGPNEQFF
TRBV19	.	TRBJ2-2	TRBD1	TGTGCCAGTAGTTCCCCAGGGGGATTGGGCGGGGAGCTGTTTTTT	CASSSPGGLGGELFF
TRBV5-6	.	TRBJ1-6	TRBD1	TGTGCCAGCAGCTTGCTCTCGGACAGGGTGCTCAGGGCCCTCCACTTT	CASSLLSDRVLRALHF
TRBV20-1	once	TRBJ2-5	TRBD2	TGCAGTGCTAGAGATGTTGCGGGGGGGCAGGAGACCCAGTACTTC	CSARDVAGGQETQYF
TRBV9	.	TRBJ2-1	TRBD1	TGTGCCAGCAGCGTAGCTTCGGTGGAAGGGGGCGATGAGCAGTTCTTC	CASSVASVEGGDEQFF
TRBV20-1	.	TRBJ1-1	.	TGCAGTGCTAGAGATCTGCCAGATCGGAACACTGAAGCTTTCTTT	CSARDLPDRNTEAFF
TRBV6-6	.	TRBJ2-2	.	TGTGCCTCTAGAGGGACGGGCACCGGGGAGCTGTTTTTT	CASRGTGTGELFF
TRBV12-3/TRBV12-4	.	TRBJ2-7	TRBD1	TGTGCCAGCAGCTCCAGGGGGCCCTCCACCTACGAGCAGTACTTC	CASSSRGPSTYEQYF
TRBV25-1	.	TRBJ2-5	.	TGTGCCAGCAGCCGACAGCGCCAAGAGACCCAGTACTTC	CASSRQRQETQYF
TRBV6-2/TRBV6-3	.	TRBJ2-2	TRBD2	TGTGCCAGCAGCTTCGGACTAGCGGGGGCCACCGGGGAGCTGTTTTTT	CASSFGLAGATGELFF